This TCR beta chain was documented in a study of T cell repertoires in cytomegalovirus infection. Study summary: Carrying CMV and the relevant HLA type showed in public TCR beta signatures.

Ten or more counts support this clonotype. Between the trimmed V and J ends, which lost 1 base and 0 bases, there was a span of 17 bases. CDR1 and CDR2 from the germline V gene are DFQATT and SNEGSKA (reference sequence). The CDR3 covers 17 residues. TCRdb re-analysed the reads in MiXCR, keeping a single row per CDR3 protein. The table has about 140,000 distinct CDR3 sequences, under 8% seen once; the top ten hold more than 15%. The sequencing sample was made of PBMCs. The TCR originated in a human donor in good health (CMV status not recorded). Some clones in this sample may be carry-over from other donors' samples. The chain couples TRBV20-1 to TRBJ2-3, with D perhaps TRBD1 (6 bases). The CDR3 loop reads CSARGGEGGPSTDTQYF. Here the CDR3 DNA reads TGCAGTGCTAGAGGTGGGGAAGGGGGTCCCAGCACAGATACGCAGTATTTT.